One and the same sample provided the 8 T cell receptor beta chains below, sequenced in a study of blood T cell repertoires in COVID-19. Sequenced by immunoSEQ multiplex PCR; TCRdb stores in-frame clones only, minus some. The sample has roughly 250,000 clones; roughly 88% are singletons. Material for sequencing was peripheral blood. These receptors came from a human donor with COVID-19, enrolled during active disease. The donor label of this sample is uncertain.

The CDR3 region is CASSEAKGGTQYF. CDR3 DNA sequence: TGTGCCAGCAGTGAAGCTAAGGGAGGGACCCAGTACTTC. The chain recombines TRBV2 with TRBJ2-5; D is perhaps TRBD2 (6 bases). Germline V gives CDR1 SNHLY, CDR2 FYNNEI. V was cut by 0 bases and J by 7 bases, with 9 bases left in between. The CDR3 consists of 13 residues.

This chain joins TRBV13 and TRBJ1-1, with TRBD1 matching over 7 bases. V was pared by 5 bases and J by 0 bases, with 6 bases of the junction left unmatched. Germline V lookup: CDR1 PRHDT, CDR2 FYEKMQ (reference sequence). The CDR3 runs to 15 residues. The CDR3 DNA reads as TGTGCCAGCAGCCCCCAACAGGGGATGAACACTGAAGCTTTCTTT. Protein: CASSPQQGMNTEAFF.

V and J are TRBV19 and TRBJ2-6; perhaps TRBD1 as D (6 bases). The CDR3 runs to 14 residues. V was cut by 6 bases and J by 4 bases, with 10 bases left in between. CDR1 is LNHDA, CDR2 SQIVND, per germline (reference sequence). The CDR3 protein is CASRQGTGANVLTF. The CDR3 coding sequence is TGTGCCAGTAGACAGGGAACCGGGGCCAACGTCCTGACTTTC.

The CDR3 here is CASSYRQGGNEKLFF. DNA for the CDR3: TGCGCCAGCAGCTACCGACAGGGTGGTAATGAAAAACTGTTTTTT. The chain couples TRBV5-1 to TRBJ1-4, with 7 bases lining up with TRBD1. In germline, CDR1 is SGHRS, CDR2 YFSETQ. V shed 3 bases and J 4 bases; nucleotides not matched to a gene: 6. The CDR3 is 15 amino acids.

V and J are TRBV7-9 and TRBJ2-3, with 7 bases identical to TRBD2. The CDR3 length is 17 residues. After removal of 0 bases from V and 2 bases from J, the junction contained 8 bases not matched to a gene. In germline, CDR1 is SEHNR, CDR2 FQNEAQ (reference sequence). The CDR3 DNA follows: TGTGCCAGCAGCTTAGCGCGGGATAGCGGGTCCACAGATACGCAGTATTTT. Amino acids: CASSLARDSGSTDTQYF.

This clone occurred once. The chain joins TRBV12-3 or TRBV12-4 to TRBJ2-3; no firm D call. The CDR3 runs 12 residues. With 6 bases removed from V and 3 bases from J, the gap between germline ends came to 7 bases. The chain's CDR3 is CASSPTTDTQYF. DNA of the CDR3: TGTGCCAGCAGCCCAACTACAGATACGCAGTATTTT.

CDR3 sequence: CSVQGTGGGGYTF. CDR3 coding DNA: TGCAGCGTCCAAGGAACGGGTGGCGGTGGCTACACCTTC. The rearrangement uses TRBV29-1 and TRBJ1-2, with D uncertain. Germline V gene sequence: CDR1 SQVTM, CDR2 ANQGSEA. V lost 6 bases and J 7 bases, leaving 18 bases between the germline ends. The length of the CDR3 is 13 residues.

The chain uses TRBV29-1 and TRBJ2-7; TRBD1 matches at 9 bases. CDR1 and CDR2 from the germline V gene are SQVTM and ANQGSEA. The ends lost 7 bases at V and 3 bases at J; junction bases unmatched: 10. CDR3 size: 14 residues. This chain's CDR3 is CSAEVGQGFYEQYF. The DNA of the CDR3 is TGCAGCGCCGAGGTGGGACAGGGTTTCTACGAGCAGTACTTC.